This T cell receptor beta chain was profiled in a study of vaccination effects on CD4 cells after COVID-19 (dated by TCRdb to about 2022). Study-wide context: Post-vaccine samples across the study were collected a median of 72 days after the second dose, with a range of 14 to 241. The study compared SARS-CoV-2 spike-specific CD4+ TCR repertoires before and after mRNA vaccination in COVID-19 convalescent patients and infection-naive vaccine recipients. Altogether, roughly 10 COVID-19 convalescent patients and 4 SARS-CoV-2-naive healthy vaccine recipients made up the full study. Cultures from other donors in the study were sequenced using the Oncomine TCR Beta short-read assay on an Illumina iSeq 100.

Beyond this particular receptor, the publication reports: In healthy vaccine recipients, vaccine-induced clones were almost all SARS-CoV-2 mono-reactive, with only 1 of 255 being cross-reactive with common cold coronaviruses. Limitations of the study were the small number of convalescent patients and the absence of early post-infection timepoints. Both infection-induced and vaccine-induced clones contracted markedly at late post-vaccination timepoints, which is consistent with waning T cell responses.

This clone was seen just once. The antigen it binds to is not known. The input lacks base qualities; no much larger clone sits a single base away. Libraries were made using the immunoSEQ multiplex PCR assay. DNA from the cultured and isolated CD4+ T cells underwent TCR beta CDR3 sequencing. The published analysis was carried out like this. Non-productive TCR sequences were removed and reads were trimmed to the CDR3 region, keeping CDR3s of at least 7 amino acids. The MANAFEST web app was used to identify antigen-specific clonotypes by comparing expansion in peptide wells with expansion in reference cultures. To count as positive, a clone had to show expansion at FDR<0.05 compared with the reference and with all other wells, an odds ratio above 5, and a frequency above 0.1% in two replicate wells. A clonotype was defined as cross-reactive if the clonotype was significantly expanded both in SARS-CoV-2 spike wells and in at least one common cold coronavirus spike condition. Levenshtein distance calculated with the stringdist R package was used to assess CDR3 similarity, and unrooted trees were constructed with ape in R 3.6.1. TCRdb holds this immuneACCESS table with in-frame rearrangements only. Some clones are missing; in checked studies, unresolved V genes explain under half, and the rest has no known cause. That table is the source of V, J and clone size, and D and trimming were worked out from the DNA. The sample table lists approximately 83,000 clones, roughly 80% of them with a count of one. The top ten clones comprise more than 0.95% of the sample.

In the ViraFEST assay, PBMC were stimulated with viral peptide pools, and antigen-specific CD4+ T cell clonotypes were then identified by expansion using TCR sequencing. After around eleven days of culture, CD4+ T cells were isolated with the EasySep CD4+ T cell isolation kit. Each participant received two doses of an mRNA SARS-CoV-2 vaccine, either BNT162b2 or mRNA-1273. Healthy vaccine recipients had no prior SARS-CoV-2 infection, confirmed by negative nucleocapsid antibodies before and after vaccination. Each well held 1.5 million to 2 million PBMC cultured in IMDM containing 5% human AB serum, 8.5 to 10 IU/ml IL-2 and gentamicin, along with roughly 10 ug/ml peptides. Half of the culture medium was replaced with fresh IL-2-containing medium on days 3 and 7. Unless noted otherwise, every peptide stimulation condition was grown in triplicate wells. PBMC were separated from whole blood using Ficoll-Paque Plus gradient centrifugation and were then either cryopreserved at -140C or used fresh. The overlapping peptide pools covered the spike proteins of SARS-CoV-2 as well as those of the common cold coronaviruses HCoV-NL63, HCoV-OC43 and HCoV-229E. The QIAamp micro DNA kit was used to extract genomic DNA from the cultured CD4+ T cells.

The sequence was collected from a human donor who received a COVID-19 vaccine. Sequenced here: CD4+ T cells from PBMCs cultured with HCoV-OC43 spike peptides, sampled after COVID-19 vaccination. The label giving this sample's cell subset or site can be read as: HCoV-OC43 spike overlapping peptide pool stimulation.

The CDR3 has the sequence CASSMTGARQPQHF. The sequenced DNA is TGTGCCAGCAGTATGACAGGGGCAAGGCAGCCCCAGCATTTT. The sequence links TRBV6-2 or TRBV6-3 to TRBJ1-5, and TRBD1 matches 8 of the central bases. From a lookup of the germline V gene, CDR1 and CDR2 are MNHEY and SVGEGT. V trim: 5 bases; J trim: 7 bases; unmatched bases: 7. The CDR3 holds 14 amino acids from the cysteine to the phenylalanine. This entry keeps only the CDR3 DNA: 42 bases, framed from base 1.